This T cell receptor beta chain was recorded in a study of cytomegalovirus exposure and HLA in healthy donors. Notes on the study in general: Later analysis found that TCR beta chains associated with HLA were more clonally expanded than other, equally common chains. TCR beta sequences reportedly predicted most subjects' HLA-A and HLA-B alleles accurately. Apparent HLA restriction characterized most CMV-associated TCR beta chains in a later analysis.

Trimming removed 5 bases from V and 11 bases from J; junction bases left unmatched: 11. CDR3 length equals 13 residues. Germline V gene data show CDR1 as MNHNS and CDR2 as SASEGT. This PCR relied on a set of 60 Vbeta primers and 13 Jbeta primers. Profiling relied on immunoSEQ multiplex PCR, and the TCRdb table lists in-frame clones only, not all of them. This table has 65,000 to 95,000 clones, roughly 70% appearing once. Note on this clone: Its antigen is as yet unknown.

The J gene is TRBJ1-1, the V gene TRBV6-1, with 7 bases matching TRBD1. The sequenced material came from PBMCs. This receptor was taken from a man in his sixties or seventies in good health and CMV-seronegative. The CDR3 is CASSTGETLKAFF. The CDR3 DNA follows: TGTGCCAGCAGTACAGGGGAAACCCTAAAGGCTTTCTTT.